These T cell receptor beta chains were read from a single sample in a study of T cell repertoires in cytomegalovirus infection. TCRdb passed the reads through MiXCR, listing each CDR3 protein once. The profile shows 900,000 to 950,000 distinct CDR3 sequences, less than 35% of them singletons. The antigens of these receptors remain unknown. The sample consisted of cultured CD8+ T cells from PBMCs, taken from culture after CMV antigen stimulation. The source of these receptors is a human donor in good health (CMV status not recorded). Some clones in this sample may be carry-over from other donors' samples. CDR3s leave out the opening cysteine and the closing phenylalanine or tryptophan. The order of the fields is J gene, V gene, D gene, CDR3 length, CDR3 protein. D genes are given only for firm matches.

J: TRBJ2-3; V: TRBV12-3/TRBV12-4; D: TRBD2; length: 16; CDR3: ASSPGTSGGPSTDTQY
J: TRBJ1-2; V: TRBV9; D: NA; length: 12; CDR3: ASSVGGASYGYT
J: TRBJ1-5; V: TRBV19; D: NA; length: 15; CDR3: ASTGLDEVWGDQPQH
J: TRBJ1-4; V: TRBV27; D: NA; length: 14; CDR3: ASSRTVDRANEKLF
J: TRBJ1-1; V: TRBV27; D: NA; length: 13; CDR3: ASSLLRNRDTEAF
J: TRBJ1-1; V: TRBV27; D: NA; length: 7; CDR3: ASSPGPI
J: TRBJ1-2; V: TRBV27; D: NA; length: 11; CDR3: ASSRSGGYGYT
J: TRBJ1-2; V: TRBV4-1; D: TRBD1; length: 15; CDR3: ASSQAGTGDPYYGYT
J: TRBJ1-6; V: TRBV10-3; D: TRBD1; length: 16; CDR3: AISAYLGTGAADSPLH
J: TRBJ2-1; V: TRBV7-6; D: TRBD2; length: 13; CDR3: ASSLGGGARNEQF
J: TRBJ1-1; V: TRBV6-6; D: TRBD1; length: 13; CDR3: ASSYADREPPEAF
J: TRBJ2-7; V: TRBV14; D: NA; length: 14; CDR3: ASSHLTGDRAYEQY
J: TRBJ1-3; V: TRBV7-6; D: TRBD1; length: 11; CDR3: ASSQGAGNTIY
J: TRBJ2-7; V: TRBV7-4; D: TRBD2; length: 14; CDR3: ASSIAGTSGYSEQY
J: TRBJ1-3; V: TRBV7-9; D: TRBD1; length: 14; CDR3: ASSTRTGSSGNTIY
J: TRBJ2-1; V: TRBV7-2; D: NA; length: 13; CDR3: ASSVWGGEYNEQF
J: TRBJ1-3; V: TRBV7-9; D: NA; length: 14; CDR3: ASSFNRESSGNTIY
J: TRBJ2-2; V: TRBV28; D: TRBD1; length: 14; CDR3: ASRRPGQGNTGELF
J: TRBJ2-1; V: TRBV6-5; D: NA; length: 13; CDR3: ASTYTGGPRGEQF
J: TRBJ2-7; V: TRBV15; D: NA; length: 11; CDR3: ATSSGASYEQY
J: TRBJ2-1; V: TRBV7-8; D: NA; length: 14; CDR3: ASSLAQGGGYNEQF
J: TRBJ1-1; V: TRBV27; D: NA; length: 13; CDR3: ASSLTAGGSTEAF
J: TRBJ2-7; V: TRBV2; D: NA; length: 12; CDR3: ASSVEVKGYEQY
J: TRBJ1-6; V: TRBV6-4; D: NA; length: 13; CDR3: ASSVGTSYNSPLH
J: TRBJ2-1; V: TRBV7-6; D: TRBD1; length: 13; CDR3: ASSPGQGSFNEQF
J: TRBJ2-2; V: TRBV19; D: TRBD2; length: 10; CDR3: ASSRLARELF
J: TRBJ2-1; V: TRBV7-9; D: NA; length: 11; CDR3: ASGWTETREQF
J: TRBJ2-6; V: TRBV12-3/TRBV12-4; D: NA; length: 10; CDR3: AHLAGANVLT
J: TRBJ1-5; V: TRBV6-2/TRBV6-3; D: TRBD1; length: 14; CDR3: ASWTSDRFANQPQH
J: TRBJ2-7; V: TRBV15; D: NA; length: 11; CDR3: ATSGRDDLEQY
J: TRBJ1-1; V: TRBV10-2; D: NA; length: 13; CDR3: ASSTNPAPNTEAF
J: TRBJ2-1; V: TRBV15; D: NA; length: 9; CDR3: ATSERVEQF
J: TRBJ1-1; V: TRBV12-3/TRBV12-4; D: NA; length: 12; CDR3: ASSFNAANTEAF
J: TRBJ1-2; V: TRBV19; D: TRBD1; length: 12; CDR3: ASSMWTGSYGYT
J: TRBJ2-1; V: TRBV9; D: NA; length: 12; CDR3: ANSSNGAYNEQF
J: TRBJ2-2; V: TRBV27; D: NA; length: 14; CDR3: ASSFRPTQNTGELF